This TCR beta chain was captured by sequencing in a study of T cell therapy after organ transplantation. At the level of the study: Therapy products were autologous CMV-specific T cells, peptide-expanded for roughly 2 weeks. Of some 10 patients, eight responded clinically and two did not.

For this clone: Antigen unknown.

The data were produced by immunoSEQ multiplex PCR, yet TCRdb's version contains in-frame clones alone and is incomplete. The table shows some 6,000 clones, with about three quarters occurring only once. The time point here: 4-8 weeks after completion of therapy. Drug-resistant or recurrent cytomegalovirus affected these solid-organ transplant recipient patients. The receptor comes from a human patient who had received a solid organ transplant and had CMV disease. Some T cells may be provided by the graft donor. The starting material was CD8+ T cells from blood, obtained after autologous CMV-specific T cell therapy.

The CDR3 reads CASSLGLSDEQYF. CDR3 in DNA: TGTGCCAGCAGCTTGGGACTATCTGACGAGCAGTACTTC. The V gene is TRBV5-6, the J gene TRBJ2-7; a weak D match, TRBD2 (5 bases). The CDR3 is 13 residues long. The germline V and J ends were trimmed by 0 bases and 5 bases, with 9 bases remaining between them. Germline assignment: CDR1 SGHDT and CDR2 YYEEEE.